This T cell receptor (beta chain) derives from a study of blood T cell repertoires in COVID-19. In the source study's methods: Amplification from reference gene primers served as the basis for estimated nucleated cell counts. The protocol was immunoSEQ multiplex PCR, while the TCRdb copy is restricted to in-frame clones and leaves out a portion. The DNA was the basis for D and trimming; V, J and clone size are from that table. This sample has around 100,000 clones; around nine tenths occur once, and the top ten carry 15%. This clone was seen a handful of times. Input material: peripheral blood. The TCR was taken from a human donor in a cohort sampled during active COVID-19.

As DNA, the CDR3 is TGCGCCAGCAGCTTGGGTGGGACAACCTACGAGCAGTACTTC. It translates to CASSLGGTTYEQYF. The chain joins TRBV5-1 to TRBJ2-7, with D maybe TRBD1 (6 bases). The CDR3 extends over 14 amino acids. Per the germline V gene, CDR1 is SGHRS and CDR2 is YFSETQ. V was cut by 0 bases and J by 2 bases, with 9 bases left in between.